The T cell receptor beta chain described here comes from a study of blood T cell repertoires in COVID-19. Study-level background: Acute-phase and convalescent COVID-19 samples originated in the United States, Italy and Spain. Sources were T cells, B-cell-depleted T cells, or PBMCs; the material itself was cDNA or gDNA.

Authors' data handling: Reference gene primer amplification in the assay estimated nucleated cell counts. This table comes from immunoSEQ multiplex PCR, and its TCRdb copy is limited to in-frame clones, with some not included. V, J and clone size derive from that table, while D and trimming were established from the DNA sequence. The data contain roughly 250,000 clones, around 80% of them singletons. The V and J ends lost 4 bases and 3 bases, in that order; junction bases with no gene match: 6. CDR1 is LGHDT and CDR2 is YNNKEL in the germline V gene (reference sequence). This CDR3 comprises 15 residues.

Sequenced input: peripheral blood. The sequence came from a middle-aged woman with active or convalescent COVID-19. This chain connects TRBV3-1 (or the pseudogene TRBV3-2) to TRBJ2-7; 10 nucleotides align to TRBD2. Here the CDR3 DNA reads TGTGCCAGCAGCCCTACTAGCGGGGCTAACTACGAGCAGTACTTC. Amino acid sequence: CASSPTSGANYEQYF.